The 13 T cell receptor beta chains listed next were all sequenced from one sample in a study of a mutant IDH1 vaccine in newly diagnosed glioma (dated by TCRdb to about 2021). Libraries were built with the immunoSEQ multiplex PCR assay. The clones in this table, taken by TCRdb from immuneACCESS, are in-frame only. Not every clone is retained; where verified, under half of the shortfall comes from an unresolved V gene, and the cause of the rest is unknown. For this sample there are approximately 33,000 clones; 65% to 85% appear just once. Clones ranked in the top ten supply about 9.6% of the sample. No cognate antigen is known for these TCRs. Sample time point, as interpreted from the label and publication: week 47, end of study. Every vaccine dose consisted of 300 ug of a 20-mer mutant IDH1 peptide in Montanide, administered subcutaneously together with topical imiquimod. The sample in question was PBMCs, obtained from a glioma patient whose treatment included an IDH1 peptide vaccine. The receptors originated from a man in his forties with glioma.

By sample share, this clone is medium-sized. This chain links TRBV7-6 with TRBJ2-7; 9 nucleotides align to TRBD2. CDR1 is SGHVS, CDR2 FNYEAQ, per germline. V was clipped by 1 base and J by 6 bases; unmatched bases: 7. The CDR3 is 15 amino acids. The CDR3 nucleotides are TGTGCCAGCAGCTTAGTAGGCGGGAGGGCTGGCGAGCAGTACTTC. It encodes CASSLVGGRAGEQYF.

The CDR3, as DNA: TGTGCCAGCAGCCAAGATGAAACTATTTATAGCACAGATACGCAGTATTTT. Translation: CASSQDETIYSTDTQYF. This chain uses TRBV14 with TRBJ2-3; D uncertain. With 0 bases removed from V and 0 bases from J, the gap between germline ends came to 13 bases. Germline values: CDR1 SGHDN, CDR2 FVKESK. This CDR3 spans 17 amino acids.

This clone showed up just a few times. The chain is built from TRBV19 and TRBJ1-1, with D unclear. The CDR3 has 13 amino acids. Trimming took off 7 bases at V and 1 base at J, with 10 bases between the two ends. Germline values: CDR1 LNHDA, CDR2 SQIVND (reference sequence). CDR3 amino acids: CASNLRQNTEAFF. The CDR3 region has the DNA TGTGCCAGTAATCTTAGACAGAACACTGAAGCTTTCTTT.

This chain uses TRBV11-2 with TRBJ1-1; no clear D gene. Trimming cost V 0 bases and J 1 base, with 9 bases left between them. This CDR3 has 15 amino acids. Per the germline V gene, CDR1 is SGHAT and CDR2 is FQNNGV. The chain's CDR3 is CASSLEVRPNTEAFF. DNA of the CDR3: TGTGCCAGCAGCTTAGAGGTCCGTCCGAACACTGAAGCTTTCTTT.

As to this clone: The same CDR3 arises from other DNA sequences in this sample as well. This chain connects TRBV9 to TRBJ1-6; unclear D gene. Trimming shortened V by 0 bases and J by 9 bases, and 7 bases separated the two germline ends. The CDR3 sequence is 13 residues long. Germline loops: CDR1 SGDLS, CDR2 YYNGEE. The CDR3 reads CASSVAEGSPLHF. The CDR3 DNA reads TGTGCCAGCAGCGTAGCGGAGGGTTCACCCCTCCACTTT.

This clone was seen once. V usage is TRBV5-1 and J usage is TRBJ2-3; D remains ambiguous. CDR1 and CDR2 from the germline V gene are SGHRS and YFSETQ. The CDR3 covers 15 residues. With 0 bases removed from V and 2 bases from J, the gap between germline ends came to 10 bases. Written as DNA, the CDR3 is TGCGCCAGCAGCTTGGCGTTTGGCCTCACAGATACGCAGTATTTT. This codes for CASSLAFGLTDTQYF.

J is TRBJ1-1 and V is TRBV5-1, with D hard to call. The CDR3 is made up of 13 amino acids. Deletions cut 4 bases from V and 0 bases from J, with 7 bases between. CDR1 is SGHRS and CDR2 is YFSETQ in the germline V gene. CDR3 sequence reads: CASSQGMNTEAFF. The CDR3 DNA sequence: TGCGCCAGCAGCCAAGGCATGAACACTGAAGCTTTCTTT.

J is TRBJ2-1 and V is TRBV29-1; D is uncertain. This CDR3 region has 11 residues. Germline V gene lookup returns CDR1 SQVTM and CDR2 ANQGSEA. Trimming took off 7 bases at V and 9 bases at J, with 13 bases between the two ends. The CDR3 spells CSGNSGTEQFF. DNA of the CDR3: TGCAGCGGCAATTCAGGTACTGAGCAGTTCTTC.

In this sample, this clone turned up once. The CDR3 sequence is CASSLSPRVGEQFF. The DNA for the CDR3 is TGTGCCAGCAGCTTATCCCCCAGGGTGGGTGAGCAGTTCTTC. The gene calls are TRBV11-2 and TRBJ2-1; tentatively, D is TRBD1 (5 bases). The CDR3 extends over 14 amino acids. CDR1 and CDR2 from the germline V gene are SGHAT and FQNNGV. V gave up 2 bases and J gave up 9 bases, with 14 bases separating them.

This clone was detected only a few times. The rearrangement links TRBV15 to TRBJ1-5; perhaps TRBD1 as D (6 bases). Trimming removed 0 bases at V and 6 bases at J, with 15 bases between. The CDR3 covers 16 residues. Germline values: CDR1 LNHNV, CDR2 YYDKDF (reference sequence). The CDR3 sequence: CATSRETTGAFQPQHF. The CDR3 nucleotides are TGTGCCACCAGCAGAGAAACGACGGGGGCGTTTCAGCCCCAGCATTTT.

In nucleotides, the CDR3 is TGTGCCAGCACTTGGACAGTAAGCACAGATACGCAGTATTTT. This gives the protein CASTWTVSTDTQYF. The chain carries TRBV6-6 and TRBJ2-3, with a tentative D call TRBD1 (6 bases). Deletions cut 7 bases from V and 0 bases from J, with 11 bases between. The CDR3 has 14 amino acids. Germline CDR1 is MNHNY and CDR2 is SVGAGI (reference sequence).

This rearrangement joins TRBV7-9 to TRBJ2-1; D unclear. The CDR3 length is 14 residues. Germline assignment: CDR1 SEHNR and CDR2 FQNEAQ (reference sequence). The V end was cut by 0 bases, the J end by 4 bases, with 7 bases between. DNA for the CDR3: TGTGCCAGCAGCTTAGCGTCCATTTACAATGAGCAGTTCTTC. Translation gives CASSLASIYNEQFF.

This chain joins TRBV11-3 and TRBJ2-2; D remains unclear. V gave up 5 bases and J gave up 4 bases, with 17 bases separating them. The CDR3 runs 16 residues. Germline values: CDR1 SGHNT, CDR2 YENEEA. The CDR3 region is CASSPSLIIGTGELFF. Written as DNA, the CDR3 is TGTGCCAGCAGCCCGTCCTTGATTATTGGCACCGGGGAGCTGTTTTTT.